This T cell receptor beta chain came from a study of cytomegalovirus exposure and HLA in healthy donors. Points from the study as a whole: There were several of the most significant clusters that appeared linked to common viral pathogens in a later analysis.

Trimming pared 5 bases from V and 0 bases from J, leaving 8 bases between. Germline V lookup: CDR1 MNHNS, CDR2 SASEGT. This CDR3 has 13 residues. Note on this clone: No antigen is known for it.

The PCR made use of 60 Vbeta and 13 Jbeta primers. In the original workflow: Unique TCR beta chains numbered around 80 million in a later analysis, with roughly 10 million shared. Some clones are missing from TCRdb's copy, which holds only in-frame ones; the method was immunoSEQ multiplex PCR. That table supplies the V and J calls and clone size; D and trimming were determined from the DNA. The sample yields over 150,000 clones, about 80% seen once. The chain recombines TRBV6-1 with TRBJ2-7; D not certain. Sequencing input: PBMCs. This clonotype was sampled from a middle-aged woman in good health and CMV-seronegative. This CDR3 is CASSRPSSYEQYF. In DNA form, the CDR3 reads TGTGCCAGCAGTCGCCCGAGCTCCTACGAGCAGTACTTC.